One and the same sample provided the 8 T cell receptor beta chains below, sequenced in a study of PD-L1 blockade in urothelial cancer. Here immunoSEQ multiplex PCR was the method, and the copy in TCRdb shows in-frame clones only, minus some. The table records almost 90,000 clones, less than 90% of them present only once. Noted time point: pretreatment peripheral blood. The starting material was PBMCs, obtained around atezolizumab (anti-PD-L1) treatment. The receptors were sampled from a man aged 55 to 70 with urothelial cancer.

V is TRBV5-6 and J is TRBJ1-2; TRBD1 matches at 7 bases. Losses at the gene ends were 3 bases for V and 5 bases for J; bases not matched to a gene: 7. This CDR3 region has 14 residues. Germline CDR1 SGHDT, CDR2 YYEEEE. The CDR3 DNA sequence: TGTGCCAGCAGCTGGGGACAGAGGTCTTATGGCTACACCTTC. Protein product: CASSWGQRSYGYTF.

CDR3 in amino acids: CASSSTGGTDTQYF. The CDR3 nucleotides read TGCGCCAGCAGCTCGACAGGGGGCACAGATACGCAGTATTTT. V gene TRBV5-1 combines with J gene TRBJ2-3; TRBD1 aligns across 8 bases. Trimming took 3 bases from V and 1 from J; bases not matched to a gene: 1. The CDR3 covers 14 residues. Germline V CDR1 and CDR2: SGHRS, YFSETQ.

This clone has only a few counts. The chain joins TRBV5-3 to TRBJ2-7; 7 bases align to TRBD1. TRBV5-3 is designated an ORF whose function remains uncertain. This CDR3 contains 13 residues. V shed 2 bases, J shed 3 bases, and the junction held 2 bases outside the gene matches. The CDR3 DNA reads TGTGCCAGAAGCTTTAACAGGGGCTACGAGCAGTACTTC. Translation: CARSFNRGYEQYF.

CDR3 nucleotide sequence: TGTGCCAGCAGCTTAGGTGGGGCCCTGGGGGAGACCCAGTACTTC. This sequence encodes CASSLGGALGETQYF. The rearrangement links TRBV7-2 to TRBJ2-5, with D perhaps TRBD1 (5 bases). The CDR3 sequence is 15 residues long. Between the trimmed V and J ends, which lost 1 base and 5 bases, there was a span of 14 bases. CDR1 and CDR2 (germline): SGHTA, FQGNSA.

The CDR3 nucleotides read TGCGCCAGCAGCGAACGGACAGGGACGAACACTGAAGCTTTCTTT. This gives the protein CASSERTGTNTEAFF. This sequence joins TRBV5-1 and TRBJ1-1; 8 bases fit TRBD1. The CDR3 runs to 15 residues. Germline lookup yields CDR1 SGHRS and CDR2 YFSETQ. V lost 4 bases to trimming and J lost 1 base; unmatched junction nucleotides: 6. Drawing the rest from reference TRBV5-1 and TRBJ1-1, the complete variable domain is KAGVTQTPRYLIKTRGQQVTLSCSPISGHRSVSWYQQTPGQGLQFLFEYFSETQRNKGNFPGRFSGRQFSNSRSEMNVSTLELGDSALYLCASSERTGTNTEAFFGQGTRLTVV.

The V and J genes are TRBV5-6 and TRBJ2-5, with TRBD1 identical over 7 bases. The CDR3 has 16 residues. The V gene's germline CDR1 is SGHDT and CDR2 YYEEEE. V shed 5 bases, J shed 5 bases, and the junction held 15 bases outside the gene matches. In DNA form, the CDR3 reads TGTGCCAGCAGTCCCAAACCAGACAGGGCAGGTGAGACCCAGTACTTC. Protein: CASSPKPDRAGETQYF.

The table lists this clone with a count of one. This chain connects TRBV11-2 to TRBJ2-2, with 7 bases lining up with TRBD2. Trimming removed 1 base from V and 6 bases from J; junction bases left unmatched: 8. The length of the CDR3 is 16 residues. Looked up from germline, CDR1 is SGHAT and CDR2 is FQNNGV. CDR3 nucleotides: TGTGCCAGCAGCTTAGTTGGCGGGAGTGGATCCGGGGAGCTGTTTTTT. Its translation: CASSLVGGSGSGELFF.

This clone has only a few counts. This chain uses TRBV6-5 with TRBJ1-2; 8 nucleotides line up with TRBD1. V trimming: 5 bases; J trimming: 7 bases; junction bases outside the gene matches: 6. The germline gives CDR1 MNHEY, CDR2 SVGAGI. CDR3 length: 13 residues. The CDR3 sequence is CASSRGQGTGYTF. DNA for the CDR3: TGTGCCAGCAGTCGAGGACAGGGTACTGGCTACACCTTC.